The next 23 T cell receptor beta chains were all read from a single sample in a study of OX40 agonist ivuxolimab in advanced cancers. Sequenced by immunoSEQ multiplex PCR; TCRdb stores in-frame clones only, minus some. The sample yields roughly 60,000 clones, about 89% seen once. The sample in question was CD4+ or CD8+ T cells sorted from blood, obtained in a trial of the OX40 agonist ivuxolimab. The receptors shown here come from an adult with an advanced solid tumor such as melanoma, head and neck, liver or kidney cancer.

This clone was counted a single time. CDR3 nucleotides: TGTGCCAGCAGTTCCTATGAGACCTACGAGCAGTACTTC. Translating it yields CASSSYETYEQYF. The chain recombines TRBV27 with TRBJ2-7, with D unresolved. The CDR3 sequence is 13 residues long. Germline V lookup: CDR1 MNHEY, CDR2 SMNVEV (reference sequence). Trimming cost V 4 bases and J 2 bases, with 9 bases left between them.

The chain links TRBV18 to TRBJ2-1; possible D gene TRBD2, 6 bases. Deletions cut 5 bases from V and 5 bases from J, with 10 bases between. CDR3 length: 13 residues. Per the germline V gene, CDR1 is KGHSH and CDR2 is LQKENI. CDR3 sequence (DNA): TGTGCCAGCTCATCGGCGGGAAACAATGAGCAGTTCTTC. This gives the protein CASSSAGNNEQFF. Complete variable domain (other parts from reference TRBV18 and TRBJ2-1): NAGVMQNPRHLVRRRGQEARLRCSPMKGHSHVYWYRQLPEEGLKFMVYLQKENIIDESGMPKERFSAEFPKEGPSILRIQQVVRGDSAAYFCASSSAGNNEQFFGPGTRLTVL.

CDR3 coding DNA: TGTGCCAGCAGTTACTCTGAACGGGACTACGAGCAGTACTTC. It is translated as CASSYSERDYEQYF. The V gene is TRBV6-6, the J gene TRBJ2-7; weak D call: TRBD2 (5 bases). The CDR3 spans 14 residues. V shed 0 bases and J shed 3 bases, with 9 bases lying between them. CDR1 and CDR2 from the germline V gene are MNHNY and SVGAGI (reference sequence).

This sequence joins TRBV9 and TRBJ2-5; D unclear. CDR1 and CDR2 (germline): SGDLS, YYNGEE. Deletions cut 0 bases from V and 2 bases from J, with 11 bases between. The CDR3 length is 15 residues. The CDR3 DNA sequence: TGTGCCAGCAGCGTAGGGCCGGAGCCTCAAGAGACCCAGTACTTC. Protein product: CASSVGPEPQETQYF.

In nucleotides, the CDR3 is TGTGCCAGCAGCTATACCGCGACAGGGGACTACCAAGAGACCCAGTACTTC. Translating it yields CASSYTATGDYQETQYF. The V call is TRBV13, the J call TRBJ2-5, with 8 positions matching TRBD1. Germline-derived CDR1 and CDR2 are PRHDT and FYEKMQ (reference sequence). The CDR3 sequence is 17 residues long. With 4 bases clipped from V and 0 bases from J, the junction kept 10 bases outside the gene matches.

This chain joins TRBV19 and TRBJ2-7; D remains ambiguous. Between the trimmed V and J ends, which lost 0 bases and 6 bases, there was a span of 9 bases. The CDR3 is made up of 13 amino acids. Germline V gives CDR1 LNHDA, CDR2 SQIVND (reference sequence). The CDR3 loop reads CASSIDRWTEQYF. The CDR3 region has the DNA TGTGCCAGTAGTATAGATCGATGGACCGAGCAGTACTTC.

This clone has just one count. The CDR3 here is CASSPLGQGRRHVNYGYTF. DNA of the CDR3: TGTGCCAGCAGTCCCCTAGGACAGGGGCGGCGTCATGTTAACTATGGCTACACCTTC. V and J are TRBV13 and TRBJ1-2; 9 nucleotides match TRBD1. Per the germline V gene, CDR1 is PRHDT and CDR2 is FYEKMQ (reference sequence). Trimming cost V 6 bases and J 1 base; bases outside gene matches: 18. The CDR3 consists of 19 residues.

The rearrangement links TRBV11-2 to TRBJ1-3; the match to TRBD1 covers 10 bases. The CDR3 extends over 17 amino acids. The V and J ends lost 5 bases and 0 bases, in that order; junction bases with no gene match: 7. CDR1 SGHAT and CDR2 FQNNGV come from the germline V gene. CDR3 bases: TGTGCCAGCAGCGAAACGGGACAGGGGACCTCTGGAAACACCATATATTTT. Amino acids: CASSETGQGTSGNTIYF.

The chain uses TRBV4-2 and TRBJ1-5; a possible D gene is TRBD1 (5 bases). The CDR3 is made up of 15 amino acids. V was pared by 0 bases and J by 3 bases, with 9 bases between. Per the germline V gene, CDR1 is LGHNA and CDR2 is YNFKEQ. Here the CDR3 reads CASSQDEGHNQPQHF. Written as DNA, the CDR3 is TGTGCCAGCAGCCAAGACGAGGGGCACAATCAGCCCCAGCATTTT.

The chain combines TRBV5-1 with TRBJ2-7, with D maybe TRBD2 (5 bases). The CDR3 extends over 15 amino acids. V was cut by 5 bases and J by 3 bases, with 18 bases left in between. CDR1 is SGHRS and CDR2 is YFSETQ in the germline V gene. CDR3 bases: TGCGCCAGCAGTCCGGGAAGGACCACCTACTACGAGCAGTACTTC. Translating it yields CASSPGRTTYYEQYF.

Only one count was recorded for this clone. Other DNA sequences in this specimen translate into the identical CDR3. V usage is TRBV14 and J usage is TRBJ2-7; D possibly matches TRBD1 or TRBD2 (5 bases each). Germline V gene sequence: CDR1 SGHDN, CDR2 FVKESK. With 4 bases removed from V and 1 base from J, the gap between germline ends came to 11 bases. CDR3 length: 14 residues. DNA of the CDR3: TGTGCCAGCAGCCCCCGGGACCGGTCCTACGAGCAGTACTTC. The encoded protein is CASSPRDRSYEQYF. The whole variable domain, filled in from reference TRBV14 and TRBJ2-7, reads EAGVTQFPSHSVIEKGQTVTLRCDPISGHDNLYWYRRVMGKEIKFLLHFVKESKQDESGMPNNRFLAERTGGTYSTLKVQPAELEDSGVYFCASSPRDRSYEQYFGPGTRLTVT.

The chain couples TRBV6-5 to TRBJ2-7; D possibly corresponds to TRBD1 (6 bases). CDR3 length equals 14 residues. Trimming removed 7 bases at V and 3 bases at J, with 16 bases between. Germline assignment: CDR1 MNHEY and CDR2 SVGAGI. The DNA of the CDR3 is TGTGCCAGCACCATAGACAGGAAACTCTACGAGCAGTACTTC. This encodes CASTIDRKLYEQYF.

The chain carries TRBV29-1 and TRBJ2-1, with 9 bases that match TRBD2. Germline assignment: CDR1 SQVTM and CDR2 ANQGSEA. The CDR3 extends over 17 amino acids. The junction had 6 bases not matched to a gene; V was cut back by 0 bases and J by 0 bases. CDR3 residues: CSVEDPSGGNSYNEQFF. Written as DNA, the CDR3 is TGCAGCGTTGAAGACCCGAGCGGGGGGAACTCCTACAATGAGCAGTTCTTC.

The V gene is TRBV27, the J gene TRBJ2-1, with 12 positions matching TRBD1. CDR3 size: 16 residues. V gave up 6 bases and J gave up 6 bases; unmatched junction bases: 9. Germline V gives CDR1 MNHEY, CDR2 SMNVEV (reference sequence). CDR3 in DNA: TGTGCCAGCAGACAGATGGGGGACAGGGGGCTCAATGAGCAGTTCTTC. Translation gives CASRQMGDRGLNEQFF.

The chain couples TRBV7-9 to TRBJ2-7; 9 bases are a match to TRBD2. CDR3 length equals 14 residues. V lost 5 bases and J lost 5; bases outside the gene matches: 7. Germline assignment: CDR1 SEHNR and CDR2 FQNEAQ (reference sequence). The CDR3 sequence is CASSQPGLAHEQYF. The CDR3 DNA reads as TGTGCCAGCAGCCAACCGGGACTAGCACACGAGCAGTACTTC.

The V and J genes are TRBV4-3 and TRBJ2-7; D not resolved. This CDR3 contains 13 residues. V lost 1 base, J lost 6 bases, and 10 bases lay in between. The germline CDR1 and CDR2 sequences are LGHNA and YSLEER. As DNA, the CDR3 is TGCGCCAGCAGCCAAGGGTCCCGGGCCGAGCAGTACTTC. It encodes CASSQGSRAEQYF.

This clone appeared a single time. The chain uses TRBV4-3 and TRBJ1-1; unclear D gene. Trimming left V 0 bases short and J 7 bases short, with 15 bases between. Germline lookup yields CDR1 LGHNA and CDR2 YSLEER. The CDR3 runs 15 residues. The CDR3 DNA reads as TGCGCCAGCAGCCAAGATCATGTGTCGCAAGTTGAAGCTTTCTTT. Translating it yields CASSQDHVSQVEAFF.

CDR3 DNA sequence: TGCGCCAGCAGCCAAGAATGGCTAGCGGGTACCTACGAGCAGTACTTC. The encoded protein is CASSQEWLAGTYEQYF. V usage is TRBV4-3 and J usage is TRBJ2-7, with 8 bases lining up with TRBD2. V lost 0 bases to trimming and J lost 2 bases; unmatched junction nucleotides: 6. CDR1 is LGHNA and CDR2 is YSLEER in the germline V gene. This CDR3 spans 16 amino acids.

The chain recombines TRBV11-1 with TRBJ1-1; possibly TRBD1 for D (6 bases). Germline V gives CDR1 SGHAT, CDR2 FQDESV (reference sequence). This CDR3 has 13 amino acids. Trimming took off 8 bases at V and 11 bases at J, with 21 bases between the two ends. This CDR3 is CASGTGNRAPAFF. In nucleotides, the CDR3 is TGTGCCAGCGGAACGGGAAACAGGGCGCCGGCTTTCTTT.

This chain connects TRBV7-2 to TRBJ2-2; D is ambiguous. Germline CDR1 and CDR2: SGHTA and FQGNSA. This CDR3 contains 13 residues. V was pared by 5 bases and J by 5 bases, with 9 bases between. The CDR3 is CASSREYTGELFF. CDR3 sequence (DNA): TGTGCCAGCAGCCGTGAATATACCGGGGAGCTGTTTTTT.

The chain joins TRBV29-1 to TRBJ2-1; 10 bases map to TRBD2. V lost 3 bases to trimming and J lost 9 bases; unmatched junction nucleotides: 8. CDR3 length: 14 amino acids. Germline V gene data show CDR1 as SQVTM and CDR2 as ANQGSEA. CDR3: CSVEGLAGVPEQFF. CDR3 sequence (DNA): TGCAGCGTTGAGGGGCTAGCGGGAGTCCCTGAGCAGTTCTTC.

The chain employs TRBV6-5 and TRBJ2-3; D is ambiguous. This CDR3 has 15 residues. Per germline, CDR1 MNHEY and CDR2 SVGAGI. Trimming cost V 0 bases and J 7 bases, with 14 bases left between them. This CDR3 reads CASSYSISALNTQYF. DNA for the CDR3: TGTGCCAGCAGTTACTCGATATCGGCGTTGAATACGCAGTATTTT.

CDR3 bases: TGCGCCAGCAGCTTGTCGGGTTTCAGGGTGGGAGGATATGGCTACACCTTC. This gives the protein CASSLSGFRVGGYGYTF. This chain connects TRBV5-1 to TRBJ1-2; D possibly corresponds to TRBD1 (5 bases). CDR1 and CDR2 from the germline V gene are SGHRS and YFSETQ. The CDR3 totals 17 residues. Trimming removed 1 base at V and 5 bases at J, with 21 bases between.